This entry lists 11 T cell receptor beta chains sequenced from one sample in a study of blood T cells in healthy people across ages. Next came a second PCR, run for about 7 to 12 cycles, which used a sample-barcoded 5' primer along with a J-beta primer mix. TCRdb used MiXCR to reprocess the 5' RACE reads, holding one entry per CDR3 protein. The table lists about 1.5 million distinct CDR3 sequences, 35% to 45% of them singletons. Sequenced material: blood. The receptors were gathered from a woman younger than 35 in good health.

The chain carries TRBV6-2 or TRBV6-3 and TRBJ2-2, with D perhaps TRBD1 (6 bases). From germline, CDR1 is MNHEY and CDR2 SVGEGT. The CDR3 runs 15 residues. Trimming left V 5 bases short and J 9 bases short, with 19 bases between. Written as DNA, the CDR3 is TGTGCCAGCAGTGACTGGGACAACGTACACCGGGAGCTGTTTTTT. It specifies CASSDWDNVHRELFF.

This rearrangement joins TRBV6-5 to TRBJ2-5; the match to TRBD1 covers 8 bases. Germline-derived CDR1 and CDR2 are MNHEY and SVGAGI. V lost 0 bases and J lost 11; bases outside the gene matches: 11. The CDR3 length is 15 residues. This CDR3 is CASSYSIQGAGEQYF. In DNA form, the CDR3 reads TGTGCCAGCAGTTACTCGATTCAGGGGGCAGGTGAGCAGTACTTC.

This clonotype appeared a few times. CDR3 sequence (DNA): TGTGCCAGCAGTTTAGACACCATCGGGGGTAATGAAAAACTGTTTTTT. The encoded protein is CASSLDTIGGNEKLFF. The V and J genes are TRBV12-3 or TRBV12-4 and TRBJ1-4; D may be TRBD1 (5 bases). The CDR3 spans 16 residues. Trimming shortened V by 1 base and J by 4 bases, and 13 bases separated the two germline ends.

This chain joins TRBV4-2 and TRBJ1-4; D may be TRBD1 (6 bases). The CDR3 covers 18 residues. The V gene's germline CDR1 is LGHNA and CDR2 YNFKEQ. V dropped 5 bases and J dropped 0 bases, with 19 bases sitting between them. CDR3 nucleotide sequence: TGTGCCAGCAGCGGATACAGGGAGAGCTACACAACTAATGAAAAACTGTTTTTT. Translated, it gives CASSGYRESYTTNEKLFF.

This clonotype was seen more than once but under ten times. The chain combines TRBV7-2 with TRBJ2-1, with D possibly TRBD2 on 5 matching bases. This CDR3 spans 15 amino acids. V lost 4 bases and J 2 bases, leaving 12 bases between the germline ends. CDR1 is SGHTA and CDR2 is FQGNSA in the germline V gene. Here the CDR3 reads CASSSPVGAYNEQFF. The CDR3, as DNA: TGTGCCAGCAGCTCCCCCGTGGGAGCCTACAATGAGCAGTTCTTC.

There are a few counts of this clonotype. The V call is TRBV25-1, the J call TRBJ2-1; maybe TRBD2 (6 bases). The V gene lost 3 bases and the J gene lost 4 bases, with 16 bases spanning the gap. Germline V lookup: CDR1 MGHDK, CDR2 SYGVNS. The CDR3 runs 16 residues. In DNA form, the CDR3 reads TGTGCCAGCAGTGATTTGCGGGGAGCAAAGTACAATGAGCAGTTCTTC. This sequence encodes CASSDLRGAKYNEQFF.

The chain combines TRBV5-6 with TRBJ2-7; tentatively, D is TRBD2 (6 bases). V lost 5 bases and J 3 bases, leaving 15 bases between the germline ends. CDR1 is SGHDT and CDR2 is YYEEEE in the germline V gene. The CDR3 extends over 14 amino acids. The CDR3 DNA reads as TGTGCCAGCAGAAAGACTAGTTCTTACTACGAGCAGTACTTC. It encodes CASRKTSSYYEQYF.

This rearrangement joins TRBV7-9 to TRBJ1-1; D call uncertain. CDR1 is SEHNR, CDR2 FQNEAQ, per germline (reference sequence). This CDR3 is built from 15 residues. V was shortened by 5 bases and J by 5 bases, with 18 bases between the two germline ends. CDR3 nucleotides: TGTGCCAGCAGCCCTCGTGGGCCCCCGGGAACTGAAGCTTTCTTT. It translates to CASSPRGPPGTEAFF.

This clonotype was seen a few times. The J gene is TRBJ2-3, the V gene TRBV28; 12 bases are a match to TRBD1. V lost 6 bases to trimming and J lost 2 bases; unmatched junction nucleotides: 15. In germline, CDR1 is MDHEN, CDR2 SYDVKM. The CDR3 has 19 residues. CDR3 region: CASRSSPGQGALATDTQYF. The CDR3 region has the DNA TGTGCCAGCAGGTCCTCCCCGGGACAGGGGGCCCTTGCCACAGATACGCAGTATTTT.

This clonotype was counted many times. This chain uses TRBV2 with TRBJ2-5; no reliable D call. Germline CDR1 reads SNHLY; CDR2 reads FYNNEI. The V and J ends lost 3 bases and 5 bases respectively, with 7 bases between them. This CDR3 region has 12 residues. This CDR3 reads CASSEERETQYF. The CDR3 DNA reads as TGTGCCAGCAGTGAGGAAAGGGAGACCCAGTACTTC.

The chain recombines TRBV3-1 with TRBJ2-1; no firm D call. Looked up from germline, CDR1 is LGHDT and CDR2 is YNNKEL (reference sequence). The CDR3 is 15 amino acids. V was trimmed by 1 base and J by 5 bases, leaving 12 bases between them. CDR3: CASSQAGSADNEQFF. CDR3 nucleotide sequence: TGTGCCAGCAGCCAAGCTGGGTCTGCCGACAATGAGCAGTTCTTC.